This TCR beta chain appears in the sequencing data of a study of T cell responses to AZD1222 COVID-19 vaccine. Study-wide results and limits: Across spike, vaccine-associated CD4 TCRs were found, dominant at 160-218 and 743-854. Vaccination with two AZD1222 doses was followed by a rise in Spike-specific TCR breadth and depth.

Profiling relied on immunoSEQ multiplex PCR, and the TCRdb table lists in-frame clones only, not all of them. Found here are about 140,000 clones, around 90% of them singletons; the top ten hold roughly 7.6%. Germline V gene lookup returns CDR1 SGHDT and CDR2 YYEEEE. Losses at the gene ends were 0 bases for V and 6 bases for J; bases not matched to a gene: 10. The CDR3 runs 17 residues. A word on this clone: Its specificity is unknown.

The TCR comes from an adult who received the MenACWY meningococcal vaccine as a control. The chain carries TRBV5-6 and TRBJ2-7; 12 bases match TRBD2. The sample was peripheral blood, taken 28 days after the second dose of the MenACWY control vaccine. The CDR3 region has the DNA TGTGCCAGCAGCTTGGGGGTTCTAGCGGGAGGGTTAGGCGAGCAGTACTTC. Its protein product is CASSLGVLAGGLGEQYF.